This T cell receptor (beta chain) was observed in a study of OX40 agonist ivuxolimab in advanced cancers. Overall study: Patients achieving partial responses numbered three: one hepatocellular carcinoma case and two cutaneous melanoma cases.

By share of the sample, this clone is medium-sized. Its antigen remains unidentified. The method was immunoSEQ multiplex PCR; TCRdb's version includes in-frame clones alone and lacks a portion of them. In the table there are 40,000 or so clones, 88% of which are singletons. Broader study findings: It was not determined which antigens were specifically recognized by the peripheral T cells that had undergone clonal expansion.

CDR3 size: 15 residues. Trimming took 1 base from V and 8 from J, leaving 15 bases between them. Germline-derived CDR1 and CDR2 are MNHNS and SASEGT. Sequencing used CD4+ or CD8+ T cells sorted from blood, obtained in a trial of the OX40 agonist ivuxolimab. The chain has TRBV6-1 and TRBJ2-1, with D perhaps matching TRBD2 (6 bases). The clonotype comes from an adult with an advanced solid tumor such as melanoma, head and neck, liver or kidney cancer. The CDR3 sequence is CASSEVPGVGDEQFF. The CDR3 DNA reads TGTGCCAGCAGTGAAGTCCCGGGAGTAGGGGATGAGCAGTTCTTC.